Below are 21 T cell receptor beta chains sequenced from a single sample in a study of cytomegalovirus exposure and HLA in healthy donors. Both 60 Vbeta primers and 13 Jbeta primers went into the PCR. Profiling relied on immunoSEQ multiplex PCR, and the TCRdb table lists in-frame clones only, not all of them. The top ten clones hold around 2.6% of a sample with roughly 200,000 clones, under 70% of them seen once. Source material: PBMCs. These receptors were taken from a man aged 40-55 years in good health and CMV-seropositive.

This clone was seen a single time. This rearrangement joins TRBV2 to TRBJ2-7, with 7 bases aligning to TRBD1. CDR3 length: 13 amino acids. V was pared by 7 bases and J by 3 bases, with 6 bases of the junction left unmatched. Germline assignment: CDR1 SNHLY and CDR2 FYNNEI. The CDR3 loop is CASTRGQLYEQYF. In nucleotides, the CDR3 is TGTGCCAGCACGAGGGGACAGCTCTACGAGCAGTACTTC.

This clone occurred once. The chain joins TRBV10-3 to TRBJ1-4; D is undetermined. Trimming removed 10 bases from V and 7 bases from J, with 19 bases in between. Germline CDR1 ENHRY, CDR2 SYGVKD. CDR3 length: 14 amino acids. DNA for the CDR3: TGTGCCACCGCCGACGCCGCCGGGGTTGAAAAACTGTTTTTT. Translation gives CATADAAGVEKLFF.

The gene calls are TRBV7-9 and TRBJ2-1, with 9 positions matching TRBD1. Trimming took 5 bases from V and 7 from J; bases not matched to a gene: 9. The CDR3 extends over 15 amino acids. CDR1 SEHNR and CDR2 FQNEAQ come from the germline V gene (reference sequence). The chain's CDR3 is CASSTTQGALNEQFF. For the CDR3, the DNA is TGTGCCAGCAGCACGACACAGGGGGCCCTGAATGAGCAGTTCTTC.

The rearrangement joins TRBV5-3 to TRBJ2-5; TRBD2 might be the D (5 bases). TRBV5-3 is placed among ORFs of uncertain function. V dropped 4 bases and J dropped 5 bases, with 18 bases sitting between them. The CDR3 runs to 15 residues. CDR3 region: CARSPGDPKTETQYF. The CDR3 nucleotides read TGTGCCAGAAGCCCCGGGGATCCGAAGACGGAGACCCAGTACTTC.

This clone has a single count. This chain links TRBV6-1 with TRBJ2-4, with TRBD2 matching 7 bases. With 8 bases clipped from V and 9 bases from J, the junction kept 10 bases outside the gene matches. CDR1 is MNHNS, CDR2 SASEGT, per germline. The CDR3 loop spans 13 amino acids. The CDR3 region has the DNA TGTGCCAGCGCGGGGGTAACAATCGGCATTCAGTACTTC. Protein product: CASAGVTIGIQYF.

The chain is built from TRBV4-2 and TRBJ2-7; 7 positions agree with TRBD2. The CDR3 runs 14 residues. Trimming took 1 base from V and 5 from J; bases not matched to a gene: 5. Germline V gene data show CDR1 as LGHNA and CDR2 as YNFKEQ. The DNA for the CDR3 is TGTGCCAGCAGCCAAGGGAAGGGAGGGGACGAGCAGTACTTC. This translates into CASSQGKGGDEQYF.

The chain employs TRBV29-1 and TRBJ1-2, with TRBD1 as a possible D gene (6 bases). The CDR3 covers 13 residues. CDR1 SQVTM and CDR2 ANQGSEA come from the germline V gene. Trimming left V 8 bases short and J 1 base short, with 14 bases between. The CDR3 DNA sequence: TGCAGCATCGACAGGAGCCTTAACTATGGCTACACCTTC. Amino acid sequence: CSIDRSLNYGYTF.

This clone was counted once. This CDR3 is CASSPLAGGHEQFF. The CDR3 DNA reads as TGTGCCAGCTCACCACTGGCGGGGGGGCATGAGCAGTTCTTC. V gene TRBV18 combines with J gene TRBJ2-1; 9 nucleotides align to TRBD2. The V gene end was trimmed by 1 base and the J gene end by 8 bases; junction bases not matched to a gene: 3. From germline, CDR1 is KGHSH and CDR2 LQKENI. The length of the CDR3 is 14 residues.

The rearrangement links TRBV7-2 to TRBJ2-3; no reliable D call. CDR3 length: 12 residues. Looked up from germline, CDR1 is SGHTA and CDR2 is FQGNSA. V gave up 10 bases and J gave up 0 bases, with 8 bases separating them. In DNA form, the CDR3 reads TGTGCCATCCTGACTAGCACAGATACGCAGTATTTT. Protein sequence: CAILTSTDTQYF.

This clone was seen a handful of times. The chain employs TRBV19 and TRBJ1-6, with no clear D. V was cut by 5 bases and J by 0 bases, with 11 bases left in between. Germline V gene lookup returns CDR1 LNHDA and CDR2 SQIVND (reference sequence). CDR3 length: 16 amino acids. CDR3 coding DNA: TGTGCCAGTAGTGCCCAGGCTATCTCCTATAATTCACCCCTCCACTTT. Its protein product is CASSAQAISYNSPLHF.

This clone was seen only once. The J gene is TRBJ2-3, the V gene TRBV14; TRBD1 might be the D (6 bases). Looked up from germline, CDR1 is SGHDN and CDR2 is FVKESK. Trimming stripped 2 bases from V and 0 bases from J, with 12 bases between. This CDR3 spans 16 amino acids. The CDR3 sequence is CASSQTWGLSTDTQYF. The CDR3 DNA sequence: TGTGCCAGCAGCCAAACTTGGGGGCTGAGCACAGATACGCAGTATTTT.

To note about this clone: The sample contains more than one DNA sequence encoding this CDR3. The chain joins TRBV5-4 to TRBJ2-3; the match to TRBD2 covers 9 bases. The CDR3 sequence is 15 residues long. With V trimmed by 2 bases and J by 1 base, 2 bases remained unmatched. Per germline, CDR1 SGHNT and CDR2 YYREEE (reference sequence). The CDR3 nucleotides read TGTGCCAGCAGCTTAGCGGGGGGCCGCACAGATACGCAGTATTTT. Amino acids: CASSLAGGRTDTQYF.

The genes are TRBV19 and TRBJ1-1; the match to TRBD1 covers 7 bases. The CDR3 length is 15 residues. The V gene's germline CDR1 is LNHDA and CDR2 SQIVND (reference sequence). With V trimmed by 6 bases and J by 5 bases, 12 bases remained unmatched. The CDR3 DNA follows: TGTGCCAGTAGCCCGATAGGGGGCGAGGGGACTGAAGCTTTCTTT. Its translation: CASSPIGGEGTEAFF. Drawing the rest from reference TRBV19 and TRBJ1-1, the complete variable domain is DGGITQSPKYLFRKEGQNVTLSCEQNLNHDAMYWYRQDPGQGLRLIYYSQIVNDFQKGDIAEGYSVSREKKESFPLTVTSAQKNPTAFYLCASSPIGGEGTEAFFGQGTRLTVV.

This chain links TRBV6-6 with TRBJ1-2; possible D gene TRBD1, 6 bases. The CDR3 totals 12 residues. CDR1 and CDR2 from the germline V gene are MNHNY and SVGAGI (reference sequence). Trimming pared 7 bases from V and 5 bases from J, leaving 11 bases between. CDR3 sequence: CASNPRGYGYTF. As DNA, the CDR3 is TGTGCCAGCAATCCCAGGGGATATGGCTACACCTTC.

The chain joins TRBV6-1 to TRBJ1-4, with TRBD1 identical over 7 bases. V shed 6 bases, J shed 2 bases, and the junction held 3 bases outside the gene matches. The CDR3 length is 14 residues. Germline CDR1 MNHNS, CDR2 SASEGT. Written as DNA, the CDR3 is TGTGCCAGCAGGACAGGGCCTACTAATGAAAAACTGTTTTTT. This codes for CASRTGPTNEKLFF.

This rearrangement joins TRBV15 to TRBJ2-6; D call uncertain. The CDR3 runs to 15 residues. Germline assignment: CDR1 LNHNV and CDR2 YYDKDF (reference sequence). The germline V and J ends were trimmed by 5 bases and 1 base, with 9 bases remaining between them. CDR3 nucleotide sequence: TGTGCCACCAGCCTCGGGTTTTCTGGGGCCAACGTCCTGACTTTC. This translates into CATSLGFSGANVLTF.

This clone has just one count. The CDR3 loop is CASSESGTAMGNTIYF. For the CDR3, the DNA is TGTGCCAGCAGTGAATCCGGGACAGCAATGGGAAACACCATATATTTT. The chain has TRBV6-1 and TRBJ1-3, with 7 bases identical to TRBD1. There are 16 residues in the CDR3. J gave up 4 bases and V 2 bases, and 8 bases lay outside the gene matches. Germline CDR1 and CDR2: MNHNS and SASEGT.

CDR3 protein: CASSGTAASTNEKLFF. As DNA, the CDR3 is TGTGCCAGCAGCGGGACTGCAGCGTCAACTAATGAAAAACTGTTTTTT. The J gene is TRBJ1-4, the V gene TRBV14; maybe TRBD1 (5 bases). V shed 5 bases and J shed 0 bases, with 13 bases lying between them. The CDR3 loop spans 16 amino acids. The germline V gene has CDR1 SGHDN and CDR2 FVKESK.

This clone was detected only once. The chain uses TRBV15 and TRBJ1-1; possibly TRBD1 for D (6 bases). Trimming left V 1 base short and J 6 bases short, with 12 bases between. There are 14 residues in the CDR3. Germline CDR1 is LNHNV and CDR2 is YYDKDF (reference sequence). The chain's CDR3 is CATSRVGGQSEAFF. The CDR3 DNA follows: TGTGCCACCAGCAGAGTGGGGGGGCAGTCTGAAGCTTTCTTT.

This chain connects TRBV6-6 to TRBJ1-2; a weak D match, TRBD1 (5 bases). With 5 bases removed from V and 8 bases from J, the gap between germline ends came to 18 bases. The CDR3 has 14 amino acids. In germline, CDR1 is MNHNY, CDR2 SVGAGI (reference sequence). The CDR3 DNA sequence: TGTGCCAGCAGTCCGCCTGCGGGGGTAAGGGGCTACACCTTC. Encoded protein: CASSPPAGVRGYTF.

The rearrangement uses TRBV6-1 and TRBJ1-2; D unclear. This CDR3 has 13 residues. Per the germline V gene, CDR1 is MNHNS and CDR2 is SASEGT. Trimming left V 7 bases short and J 5 bases short, with 14 bases between. CDR3: CASTLDGGYGYTF. Written as DNA, the CDR3 is TGTGCCAGCACCCTGGACGGAGGTTATGGCTACACCTTC.